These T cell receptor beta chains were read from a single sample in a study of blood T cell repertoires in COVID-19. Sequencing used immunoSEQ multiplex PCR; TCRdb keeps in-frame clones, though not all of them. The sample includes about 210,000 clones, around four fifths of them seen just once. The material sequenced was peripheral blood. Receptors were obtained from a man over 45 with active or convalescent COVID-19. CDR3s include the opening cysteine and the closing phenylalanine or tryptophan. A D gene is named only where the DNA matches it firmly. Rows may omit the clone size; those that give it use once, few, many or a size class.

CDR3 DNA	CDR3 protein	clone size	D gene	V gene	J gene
TGTGCCAGCTCACCAGGGGACAGGTCCTATGGCTACACCTTC	CASSPGDRSYGYTF	NA	TRBD1	TRBV18	TRBJ1-2
TGTGCCAGCAGCCTGAGGGGGCAGAGGGGGAATGGCTACACCTTC	CASSLRGQRGNGYTF	NA	TRBD1	TRBV7-3	TRBJ1-2
TGTGCCAGCAGCGTAGGGGTACAGGGCGTGAACACTGAAGCTTTCTTT	CASSVGVQGVNTEAFF	NA	NA	TRBV9	TRBJ1-1
TGTGCCAGCAGAAACGAGGGGGCAGGCGGGGAGCTGTTTTTT	CASRNEGAGGELFF	NA	TRBD1	TRBV5-4	TRBJ2-2
TGTGCCAGCAGTGAGGGGGTGGAGGGTGAGCAGTTCTTC	CASSEGVEGEQFF	NA	NA	TRBV6-4	TRBJ2-1
TGTGCCAGCAGCGGGCCTCCCCCCGGGGCTGGACTAGACGAGCAGTACTTC	CASSGPPPGAGLDEQYF	NA	TRBD2	TRBV5-6	TRBJ2-7
TGCGCCAGCAGCTTGGAGGACAGGGGGTTGTACGAGCAGTACTTC	CASSLEDRGLYEQYF	NA	TRBD1	TRBV5-1	TRBJ2-7
TGTGCCAGCAGTTTCCGGGACAGGGCCTACGAGCAGTACTTC	CASSFRDRAYEQYF	NA	TRBD1	TRBV28	TRBJ2-7
TGTGCCTGGGCCGGAGGTAGGTTCTCCTACAATGAGCAGTTCTTC	CAWAGGRFSYNEQFF	NA	NA	TRBV30	TRBJ2-1
TGCAGCGTTGCCCGGGGAGAGGACACTGAAGCTTTCTTT	CSVARGEDTEAFF	NA	NA	TRBV29-1	TRBJ1-1
TGTGCCAGCAGTTACTCCGGGACAGCCGATTCACCCCTCCACTTT	CASSYSGTADSPLHF	few	TRBD1	TRBV6-6	TRBJ1-6
TGTGCCAGCAGCTTAATGACTAGCGGGAGGTGGGGTGAGCAGTTCTTC	CASSLMTSGRWGEQFF	NA	TRBD2	TRBV7-8	TRBJ2-1
TGTGCCAGCAGCTTAGACAGGCCGAACACCGGGGAGCTGTTTTTT	CASSLDRPNTGELFF	NA	NA	TRBV7-2	TRBJ2-2
TGTGCCAGCAGTGGGGAGGGGGAGCTGTTTTTT	CASSGEGELFF	few	NA	TRBV5-4	TRBJ2-2
TGTGCCAGCAGCCCCCGGTTGAGAGGGGGCTACGAGCAGTACTTC	CASSPRLRGGYEQYF	few	NA	TRBV11-1	TRBJ2-7
TGCAGCGTTGACCAGGTCAACTATGGCTACACCTTC	CSVDQVNYGYTF	NA	NA	TRBV29-1	TRBJ1-2